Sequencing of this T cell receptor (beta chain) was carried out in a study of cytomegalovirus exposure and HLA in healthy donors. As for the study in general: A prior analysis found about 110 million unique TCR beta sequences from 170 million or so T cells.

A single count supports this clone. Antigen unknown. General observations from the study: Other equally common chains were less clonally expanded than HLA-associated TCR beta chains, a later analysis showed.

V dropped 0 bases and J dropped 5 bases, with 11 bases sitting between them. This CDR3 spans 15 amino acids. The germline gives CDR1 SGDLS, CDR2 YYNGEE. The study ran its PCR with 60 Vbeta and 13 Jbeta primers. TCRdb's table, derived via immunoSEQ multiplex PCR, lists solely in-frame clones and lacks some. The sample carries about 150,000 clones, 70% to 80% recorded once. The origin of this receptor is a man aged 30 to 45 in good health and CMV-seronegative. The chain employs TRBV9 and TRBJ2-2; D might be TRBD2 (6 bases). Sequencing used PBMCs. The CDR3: CASSVGGVVTGELFF. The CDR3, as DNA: TGTGCCAGCAGCGTAGGGGGGGTAGTGACCGGGGAGCTGTTTTTT. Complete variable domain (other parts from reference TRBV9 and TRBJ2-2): DSGVTQTPKHLITATGQRVTLRCSPRSGDLSVYWYQQSLDQGLQFLIQYYNGEERAKGNILERFSAQQFPDLHSELNLSSLELGDSALYFCASSVGGVVTGELFFGEGSRLTVL.